This entry describes one T cell receptor (beta chain). Antigen unknown. The germline V gene has CDR1 PRHDT and CDR2 FYEKMQ (reference sequence). Between the trimmed V and J ends, which lost 2 bases and 8 bases, there was a span of 13 bases. The CDR3 consists of 15 residues. This entry comes from a study of regulatory T cells in long-lasting Graves disease. Broader study findings: Possibly, accuracy suffered from the small sample size.

Noted time point: newly diagnosed GD, antithyroid drugs for less than 3 months. PBMC RNA was the source of the TCR library. Building of the TCR beta libraries involved iRepertoire HTBI primers and Arm-PCR of CDR3 regions. TCRdb used MiXCR to reprocess the multiplex PCR reads, holding one entry per CDR3 protein. Of hundreds of thousands of distinct CDR3 sequences in the sample, roughly 13% were seen once. The same specimen was also included in a second study, on T cells in Graves' hyperthyroidism and ophthalmopathy. From that report: Diagnosis rested on symptoms, serum thyroxine and TRAb, thyroid ultrasound, and orbital computed tomography.

The sequenced sample was peripheral blood mononuclear cells (PBMCs), obtained at new diagnosis, from a patient treated with antithyroid drugs. This receptor was obtained from a man aged 30-40 years with Graves disease. The chain carries TRBV13 and TRBJ1-6; a weak D match, TRBD1 (6 bases). This CDR3 is CASSLRQGRDSPLHF. Written as DNA, the CDR3 is TGTGCCAGCAGCTTAAGGCAGGGGCGCGATTCACCCCTCCACTTT.